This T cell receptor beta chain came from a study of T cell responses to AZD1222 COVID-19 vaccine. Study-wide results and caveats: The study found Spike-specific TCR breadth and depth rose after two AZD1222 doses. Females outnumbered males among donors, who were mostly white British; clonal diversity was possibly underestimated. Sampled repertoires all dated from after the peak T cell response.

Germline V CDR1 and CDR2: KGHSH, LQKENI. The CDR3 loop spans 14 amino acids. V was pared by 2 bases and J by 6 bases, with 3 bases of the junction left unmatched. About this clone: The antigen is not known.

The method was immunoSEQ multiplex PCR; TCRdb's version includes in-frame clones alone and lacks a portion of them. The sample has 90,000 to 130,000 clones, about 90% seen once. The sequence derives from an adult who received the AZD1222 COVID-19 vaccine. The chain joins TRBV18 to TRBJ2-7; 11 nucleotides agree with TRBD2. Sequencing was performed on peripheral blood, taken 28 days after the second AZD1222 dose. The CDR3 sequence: CASSPGTSGFEQYF. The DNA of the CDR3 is TGTGCCAGCTCACCAGGGACTAGCGGTTTCGAGCAGTACTTC.